A single sample is the source of the 32 T cell receptor beta chains below, sequenced in a study of cytomegalovirus exposure and HLA in healthy donors. This PCR relied on a set of 60 Vbeta primers and 13 Jbeta primers. Sequencing was performed with immunoSEQ multiplex PCR; in TCRdb, only in-frame clones are kept and a portion is missing. Among some 170,000 clones listed, roughly a tenth were seen once. The material sequenced was PBMCs. These receptor sequences come from a woman in her 30s in good health and CMV-seropositive.

In this sample, this clone turned up a few times. This chain links TRBV5-6 with TRBJ2-3, with 8 positions matching TRBD2. Germline V gene sequence: CDR1 SGHDT, CDR2 YYEEEE. The CDR3 has 16 amino acids. V trimming: 2 bases; J trimming: 5 bases; junction bases outside the gene matches: 10. CDR3 nucleotide sequence: TGTGCCAGCAGCTTAGGAAAGCGGGAGATTAAAGATACGCAGTATTTT. As protein: CASSLGKREIKDTQYF.

Only a few counts were recorded for this clone. V and J are TRBV5-1 and TRBJ2-1; D remains ambiguous. The CDR3 has 16 amino acids. V was shortened by 1 base and J by 0 bases, with 11 bases between the two germline ends. Germline V lookup: CDR1 SGHRS, CDR2 YFSETQ. The CDR3 region has the DNA TGCGCCAGCAGCTTGCTGGCGGTGAGCTCCTACAATGAGCAGTTCTTC. Protein: CASSLLAVSSYNEQFF. The full variable domain, rest sourced from reference TRBV5-1 and TRBJ2-1, is KAGVTQTPRYLIKTRGQQVTLSCSPISGHRSVSWYQQTPGQGLQFLFEYFSETQRNKGNFPGRFSGRQFSNSRSEMNVSTLELGDSALYLCASSLLAVSSYNEQFFGPGTRLTVL.

This clone was counted only a few times. The rearrangement uses TRBV2 and TRBJ1-5, with D tentatively TRBD1 (6 bases). The CDR3 has 13 residues. Germline CDR1 SNHLY, CDR2 FYNNEI. V dropped 6 bases and J dropped 7 bases, with 13 bases sitting between them. The CDR3, as DNA: TGTGCCAGCAGCCAGGGGTGGAGGCAGCCCCAGCATTTT. This encodes CASSQGWRQPQHF.

The chain carries TRBV30 and TRBJ2-7; a possible D gene is TRBD2 (5 bases). The CDR3 is 12 amino acids. Germline CDR1 and CDR2: GTSNPN and SVGIG (reference sequence). Trimming removed 4 bases at V and 3 bases at J, with 10 bases between. The CDR3 loop reads CAWMGAYYEQYF. For the CDR3, the DNA is TGTGCCTGGATGGGAGCCTACTACGAGCAGTACTTC.

This clone occurred a few times. The chain uses TRBV5-6 and TRBJ1-5, with 11 bases matching TRBD1. The CDR3 has 15 residues. Trimming removed 4 bases from V and 5 bases from J; junction bases left unmatched: 5. The germline gives CDR1 SGHDT, CDR2 YYEEEE. The CDR3 loop is CASSLRDRGYQPQHF. The CDR3 nucleotides read TGTGCCAGCAGCCTAAGGGACAGGGGGTATCAGCCCCAGCATTTT.

The rearrangement links TRBV11-2 to TRBJ1-4; D is undetermined. The germline CDR1 and CDR2 sequences are SGHAT and FQNNGV. Trimming left V 5 bases short and J 8 bases short, with 18 bases between. The CDR3 sequence is 15 residues long. The CDR3 DNA reads as TGTGCCAGCAGCCCGCTTTTTTCGGGAAGGGAAAAACTGTTTTTT. Its translation: CASSPLFSGREKLFF.

The chain has TRBV12-5 and TRBJ1-2; D remains ambiguous. Germline CDR1 is LGHNT and CDR2 is FRNRAP. Trimming removed 2 bases from V and 6 bases from J, with 19 bases in between. CDR3 length: 16 residues. This chain's CDR3 is CASGLSTRDSRDGYTF. The DNA of the CDR3 is TGTGCTAGTGGTTTGTCGACTCGAGACTCACGCGATGGCTACACCTTC. Variable domain in full (rest from reference TRBV12-5 and TRBJ1-2): DARVTQTPRHKVTEMGQEVTMRCQPILGHNTVFWYRQTMMQGLELLAYFRNRAPLDDSGMPKDRFSAEMPDATLATLKIQPSEPRDSAVYFCASGLSTRDSRDGYTFGSGTRLTVV.

This chain links TRBV10-3 with TRBJ1-1, with 8 nucleotides matching TRBD1. Trimming took 5 bases from V and 3 from J; bases not matched to a gene: 2. CDR1 and CDR2 (germline): ENHRY, SYGVKD. The CDR3 has 13 residues. The CDR3 sequence is CAISLTGDTEAFF. DNA for the CDR3: TGTGCCATCAGTTTGACAGGGGACACTGAAGCTTTCTTT.

This sequence joins TRBV30 and TRBJ2-7; no clear D. The CDR3 runs 11 residues. Germline CDR1 is GTSNPN and CDR2 is SVGIG (reference sequence). Trimming pared 3 bases from V and 6 bases from J, leaving 9 bases between. The CDR3 nucleotides are TGTGCCTGGAGCGAACGAGGCGAGCAGTACTTC. It codes for CAWSERGEQYF.

This clone has only a few counts. V gene TRBV6-8 combines with J gene TRBJ1-2; D may be TRBD1 (6 bases). V lost 11 bases, J lost 3 bases, and 22 bases lay in between. The germline V gene encodes CDR1 MNHGY and CDR2 SAAAGT. The CDR3 loop spans 15 amino acids. Here the CDR3 reads CAGRGPRRLDYGYTF. The CDR3 DNA reads as TGTGCCGGGCGGGGGCCTAGGAGGCTTGACTATGGCTACACCTTC.

This rearrangement joins TRBV25-1 to TRBJ1-2; D ambiguous. Deletions cut 3 bases from V and 5 bases from J, with 7 bases between. The CDR3 totals 12 residues. Looked up from germline, CDR1 is MGHDK and CDR2 is SYGVNS. In nucleotides, the CDR3 is TGTGCCAGCAGTGATCGAGGGTATGGCTACACCTTC. As protein: CASSDRGYGYTF.

This clone was recorded a few times. The rearrangement joins TRBV21-1 to TRBJ2-7; the table's TRBD2 call for D was not verified on the DNA. TRBV21-1 is a pseudogene locus. CDR3 length: 18 residues. This CDR3 reads CASSKAGRGLGLPCEQYF. CDR3 in DNA: TGTGCCAGCAGCAAAGCGGGCCGGGGACTAGGTCTCCCCTGCGAGCAGTACTTC.

The chain couples TRBV7-2 to TRBJ2-7; 12 bases are shared with TRBD1. The CDR3 extends over 16 amino acids. Germline loops: CDR1 SGHTA, CDR2 FQGNSA. The ends lost 5 bases at V and 2 bases at J; junction bases unmatched: 7. CDR3 bases: TGTGCCAGCAGCCTGGGGGGACAGGGGGCAACCTACGAGCAGTACTTC. Encoded protein: CASSLGGQGATYEQYF.

In this sample, this clone turned up a few times. The chain combines TRBV5-1 with TRBJ2-2, with D maybe TRBD2 (6 bases). The CDR3 totals 16 residues. V was pared by 5 bases and J by 0 bases, with 14 bases between. CDR1 and CDR2 from the germline V gene are SGHRS and YFSETQ. CDR3 nucleotide sequence: TGCGCCAGCAGACTTACAGCGGGCACGAACACCGGGGAGCTGTTTTTT. Protein: CASRLTAGTNTGELFF.

The CDR3 region has the DNA TGTGCCTGGAGTGCGAGGCCAAACTATGGCTACACCTTC. Residues: CAWSARPNYGYTF. This sequence joins TRBV30 and TRBJ1-2; no firm D call. V shed 1 base and J shed 2 bases, with 8 bases lying between them. Germline CDR1 reads GTSNPN; CDR2 reads SVGIG (reference sequence). CDR3 length: 13 residues.

V gene TRBV9 combines with J gene TRBJ2-3; 8 bases match TRBD1. The CDR3 extends over 15 amino acids. V lost 0 bases and J lost 7; bases outside the gene matches: 7. Germline V lookup: CDR1 SGDLS, CDR2 YYNGEE. The CDR3 loop reads CASSVAGQGGNTQYF. In nucleotides, the CDR3 is TGTGCCAGCAGCGTAGCCGGACAGGGTGGGAATACGCAGTATTTT.

In this sample, this clone turned up a few times. At the DNA level, this CDR3 is encoded by other sequences in the same sample as well. The chain uses TRBV5-1 and TRBJ1-4; D might be TRBD1 (6 bases). Trimming left V 2 bases short and J 6 bases short, with 23 bases between. CDR1 is SGHRS and CDR2 is YFSETQ in the germline V gene. The CDR3 has 18 residues. CDR3 in amino acids: CASSLGGSGAMRDEKLFF. The CDR3 DNA follows: TGCGCCAGCAGCTTAGGGGGTTCCGGGGCAATGAGGGATGAAAAACTGTTTTTT.

The chain combines TRBV10-1 with TRBJ2-3; TRBD1 matches 7 bases. The length of the CDR3 is 12 residues. J was trimmed by 2 bases and V by 8 bases; bases with no gene match: 1. Germline CDR1 WNHNN, CDR2 SYGVQD (reference sequence). The CDR3, as DNA: TGCGCCAGCGGACAGGACACAGATACGCAGTATTTT. Its translation is CASGQDTDTQYF.

V usage is TRBV4-1 and J usage is TRBJ1-5, with TRBD1 matching 7 bases. Unmatched junction bases numbered 9, after V lost 2 bases and J lost 5 bases. Germline assignment: CDR1 MGHRA and CDR2 YSYEKL. The CDR3 covers 16 residues. The CDR3 protein is CASSQIGRGYDQPQHF. CDR3 sequence (DNA): TGCGCCAGCAGCCAAATTGGCAGGGGGTACGATCAGCCCCAGCATTTT.

This clone was counted a few times. The V and J genes are TRBV7-9 and TRBJ2-1; the match to TRBD2 covers 8 bases. V lost 0 bases and J lost 8; bases outside the gene matches: 6. The length of the CDR3 is 15 residues. Germline CDR1 SEHNR, CDR2 FQNEAQ (reference sequence). As DNA, the CDR3 is TGTGCCAGCAGCTTAGCAGGGGCGGGAGGATATGAGCAGTTCTTC. Its translation is CASSLAGAGGYEQFF.

V gene TRBV6-6 combines with J gene TRBJ2-7, with TRBD1 matching over 8 bases. V gave up 5 bases and J gave up 2 bases; unmatched junction bases: 5. The germline gives CDR1 MNHNY, CDR2 SVGAGI (reference sequence). The CDR3 sequence is 14 residues long. The CDR3 DNA is TGTGCCAGCAGTGGGCCGGGACAGGCCTACGAGCAGTACTTC. Translating it yields CASSGPGQAYEQYF.

V is TRBV7-2 and J is TRBJ1-2; 9 nucleotides agree with TRBD1. Looked up from germline, CDR1 is SGHTA and CDR2 is FQGNSA. There are 14 residues in the CDR3. V shed 3 bases and J 4 bases; nucleotides not matched to a gene: 3. The CDR3 region is CASSFQTGGYGYTF. CDR3 in DNA: TGTGCCAGCAGCTTCCAGACAGGGGGCTATGGCTACACCTTC.

This rearrangement joins TRBV2 to TRBJ2-5; 8 bases are a match to TRBD1. This CDR3 is 13 amino acids long. V lost 8 bases and J lost 4; bases outside the gene matches: 6. Germline CDR1 is SNHLY and CDR2 is FYNNEI. The CDR3 DNA follows: TGTGCCAGCGAAGCAGGGGGCACAGAGACCCAGTACTTC. Translated: CASEAGGTETQYF.

This clone was counted only a few times. The rearrangement uses TRBV18 and TRBJ2-5; D uncertain. The CDR3 spans 14 residues. V was clipped by 5 bases and J by 5 bases, with 15 bases between them. Germline CDR1 and CDR2: KGHSH and LQKENI. The CDR3 sequence: CASSSTPLRETQYF. DNA for the CDR3: TGTGCCAGCTCATCGACACCCCTCAGGGAGACCCAGTACTTC.

This clone was observed a handful of times. V and J are TRBV27 and TRBJ1-4, with D possibly TRBD1 on 5 matching bases. V lost 7 bases, J lost 4 bases, and 25 bases lay in between. The V gene's germline CDR1 is MNHEY and CDR2 SMNVEV (reference sequence). This CDR3 region has 18 residues. The CDR3, as DNA: TGTGCCAGCACCCTAGGAGGGCAGGGAAGCGTCGGTAATGAAAAACTGTTTTTT. Translated, it gives CASTLGGQGSVGNEKLFF.

This clone was seen a handful of times. V is TRBV5-1 and J is TRBJ1-3; no clear D gene. The CDR3 contains 13 residues. With 2 bases removed from V and 8 bases from J, the gap between germline ends came to 11 bases. Germline CDR1 is SGHRS and CDR2 is YFSETQ. The CDR3 bases are TGCGCCAGCAGCTTTGGTCGGGAGGACACCATATATTTT. This gives the protein CASSFGREDTIYF. The full variable domain, its missing parts supplied by reference TRBV5-1 and TRBJ1-3, is KAGVTQTPRYLIKTRGQQVTLSCSPISGHRSVSWYQQTPGQGLQFLFEYFSETQRNKGNFPGRFSGRQFSNSRSEMNVSTLELGDSALYLCASSFGREDTIYFGEGSWLTVV.

This clone was seen more than once but under ten times. The chain recombines TRBV7-9 with TRBJ1-4, with a tentative D call TRBD1 (6 bases). Germline assignment: CDR1 SEHNR and CDR2 FQNEAQ (reference sequence). Trimming shortened V by 3 bases and J by 4 bases, and 12 bases separated the two germline ends. This CDR3 spans 15 amino acids. Here the CDR3 DNA reads TGTGCCAGCAGCTTTCAAAGGACAGTTAATGAAAAACTGTTTTTT. This codes for CASSFQRTVNEKLFF.

This clone has more than one count but fewer than ten. The chain recombines TRBV19 with TRBJ2-3; TRBD2 agrees at 8 bases. Germline loops: CDR1 LNHDA, CDR2 SQIVND (reference sequence). Germline trimming cut 0 bases from V and 0 bases from J; bases unmatched to any gene: 5. The CDR3 runs 17 residues. The CDR3 nucleotides are TGTGCCAGTAGTATAGACGGAGCGGGGGCTAGCACAGATACGCAGTATTTT. It specifies CASSIDGAGASTDTQYF.

This clone was seen more than once but under ten times. The chain links TRBV6-5 to TRBJ2-7, with D possibly matching TRBD1 (5 bases). V lost 6 bases and J lost 7, with 22 bases in between. Germline V CDR1 and CDR2: MNHEY, SVGAGI. The CDR3 length is 15 residues. The chain's CDR3 is CASRSWTTPREEQYF. DNA of the CDR3: TGTGCCAGCAGAAGTTGGACAACACCCAGGGAAGAGCAGTACTTC.

V usage is TRBV5-1 and J usage is TRBJ2-2; 7 bases map to TRBD2. The V and J ends lost 4 bases and 4 bases, in that order; junction bases with no gene match: 7. CDR1 and CDR2 from the germline V gene are SGHRS and YFSETQ. The CDR3 length is 15 residues. CDR3 residues: CASSLRSGGTGELFF. The DNA of the CDR3 is TGCGCCAGCAGCCTCCGTTCGGGGGGCACCGGGGAGCTGTTTTTT. Based on the CDR3 plus reference TRBV5-1 and TRBJ2-2, the full variable domain is KAGVTQTPRYLIKTRGQQVTLSCSPISGHRSVSWYQQTPGQGLQFLFEYFSETQRNKGNFPGRFSGRQFSNSRSEMNVSTLELGDSALYLCASSLRSGGTGELFFGEGSRLTVL.

The chain is built from TRBV5-4 and TRBJ2-1; weak D call: TRBD2 (5 bases). Germline assignment: CDR1 SGHNT and CDR2 YYREEE (reference sequence). Trimming took 3 bases from V and 7 from J, leaving 14 bases between them. The CDR3 contains 14 residues. CDR3 sequence: CASSSNPLGNEQFF. CDR3 nucleotides: TGTGCCAGCAGCTCCAACCCACTAGGGAATGAGCAGTTCTTC.

The chain uses TRBV2 and TRBJ2-5; 7 bases fit TRBD2. The CDR3 loop spans 12 amino acids. Per germline, CDR1 SNHLY and CDR2 FYNNEI. V lost 6 bases, J lost 3 bases, and 1 base stayed unmatched. Here the CDR3 DNA reads TGTGCCAGCAGAGGACTAGAAGAGACCCAGTACTTC. This gives the protein CASRGLEETQYF. Looking up the rest from reference TRBV2 and TRBJ2-5 gives the full variable domain: EPEVTQTPSHQVTQMGQEVILRCVPISNHLYFYWYRQILGQKVEFLVSFYNNEISEKSEIFDDQFSVERPDGSNFTLKIRSTKLEDSAMYFCASRGLEETQYFGPGTRLLVL.